A selection of T cell receptor beta chains follows, all from one sample in a study of blood T cell repertoires in COVID-19. Sequencing used immunoSEQ multiplex PCR; TCRdb keeps in-frame clones, though not all of them. This sample has about 310,000 clones, with about 90% found just once. The sequenced sample consisted of peripheral blood. These receptors all come from a woman in her thirties with COVID-19, enrolled during active disease. The CDR3 runs from the conserved cysteine through the conserved F or W. The D gene is left open where the match is weak.

CDR3: CAWSVRLGLYGYTF
V: TRBV30
J: TRBJ1-2
D: NA

CDR3: CASSFRTGNNEQFF
V: TRBV5-1
J: TRBJ2-1
D: TRBD1

CDR3: CASSFRLAGGPGTQYF
V: TRBV5-6
J: TRBJ2-3
D: TRBD2

CDR3: CAISEPTGGSADTQYF
V: TRBV10-3
J: TRBJ2-3
D: TRBD2

CDR3: CASSRYRTEGYTF
V: TRBV6-5
J: TRBJ1-2
D: NA

CDR3: CASRSWRAEAFF
V: TRBV19
J: TRBJ1-1
D: NA

CDR3: CASGSGREIWETQYF
V: TRBV12-5
J: TRBJ2-5
D: TRBD2

CDR3: CSVEVVRDRGGEKLFF
V: TRBV29-1
J: TRBJ1-4
D: TRBD1

CDR3: CASSLGLAGGKKNEQFF
V: TRBV5-4
J: TRBJ2-1
D: TRBD2

CDR3: CASRPASGSSYEQYF
V: TRBV19
J: TRBJ2-7
D: TRBD2

CDR3: CASSANRATNEKLFF
V: TRBV2
J: TRBJ1-4
D: NA

CDR3: CATHDGRGTQPQHF
V: TRBV15
J: TRBJ1-5
D: NA

CDR3: CSVEERVGGGYTF
V: TRBV29-1
J: TRBJ1-2
D: NA

CDR3: CASYRGGYNEQFF
V: TRBV5-6
J: TRBJ2-1
D: TRBD2

CDR3: CASSTGRTGSSYNEQFF
V: TRBV5-1
J: TRBJ2-1
D: NA

CDR3: CSVGGAPGQGSTDTQYF
V: TRBV29-1
J: TRBJ2-3
D: TRBD1

CDR3: CASSGGLLSSYNSPLHF
V: TRBV2
J: TRBJ1-6
D: NA

CDR3: CAWSVLGYQGYTF
V: TRBV30
J: TRBJ1-2
D: NA

CDR3: CASSVLGGDNEQFF
V: TRBV9
J: TRBJ2-1
D: TRBD2

CDR3: CASSLRDRGTNYGYTF
V: TRBV19
J: TRBJ1-2
D: TRBD1

CDR3: CASSEEGPTYEQYF
V: TRBV25-1
J: TRBJ2-7
D: NA

CDR3: CASSQDRVNQETQYF
V: TRBV7-2
J: TRBJ2-5
D: TRBD1

CDR3: CASSLETAFNEKLFF
V: TRBV7-6
J: TRBJ1-4
D: NA

CDR3: CAISVQGEDNEQFF
V: TRBV10-3
J: TRBJ2-1
D: TRBD1

CDR3: CASSQVGREVSYEQYF
V: TRBV3-1/TRBV3-2
J: TRBJ2-7
D: NA

CDR3: CASSFGLAETDTQYF
V: TRBV11-1
J: TRBJ2-3
D: TRBD2

CDR3: CASTSGSTGELFF
V: TRBV10-2
J: TRBJ2-2
D: NA

CDR3: CASSLSLGLAGVPYNEQFF
V: TRBV5-1
J: TRBJ2-1
D: TRBD2

CDR3: CASSDSYTGELFF
V: TRBV13
J: TRBJ2-2
D: NA